This T cell receptor beta chain originates from a study of control samples from healthy donors and cancer patients. Sequenced by immunoSEQ multiplex PCR; TCRdb stores in-frame clones only, minus some. The sample has more than 85,000 clones, approximately 90% seen once. Sequenced: blood. The TCR comes from a woman in her forties or fifties in good health.

CDR3 amino acids: CASSSLPRGDYYGYTF. Here the CDR3 DNA reads TGTGCCAGCAGCTCCCTACCCCGCGGGGACTATTATGGCTACACCTTC. V usage is TRBV11-2 and J usage is TRBJ1-2, with D possibly TRBD1 on 5 matching bases. Germline CDR1 reads SGHAT; CDR2 reads FQNNGV. V lost 4 bases and J lost 5, with 20 bases in between. The CDR3 spans 16 residues. Supplemented by reference TRBV11-2 and TRBJ1-2, the full variable domain reads EAGVAQSPRYKIIEKRQSVAFWCNPISGHATLYWYQQILGQGPKLLIQFQNNGVVDDSQLPKDRFSAERLKGVDSTLKIQPAKLEDSAVYLCASSSLPRGDYYGYTFGSGTRLTVV.